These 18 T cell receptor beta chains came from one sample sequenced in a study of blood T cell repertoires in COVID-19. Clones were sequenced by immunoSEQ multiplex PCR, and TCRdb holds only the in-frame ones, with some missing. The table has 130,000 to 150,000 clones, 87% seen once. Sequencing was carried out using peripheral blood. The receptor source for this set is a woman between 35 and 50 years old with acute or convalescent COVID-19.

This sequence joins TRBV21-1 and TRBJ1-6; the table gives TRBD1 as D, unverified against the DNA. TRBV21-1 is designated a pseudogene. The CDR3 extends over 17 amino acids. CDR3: CASSKDAGTGTNSPLHF. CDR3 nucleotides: TGTGCCAGCAGCAAAGACGCCGGCACAGGGACTAATTCACCCCTCCACTTT.

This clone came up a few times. The CDR3 sequence is CASRVGTSAKNIQYF. The CDR3 region has the DNA TGTGCCAGCAGAGTCGGGACTTCAGCCAAAAACATTCAGTACTTC. This chain connects TRBV7-2 to TRBJ2-4, with D perhaps matching TRBD2 (6 bases). The length of the CDR3 is 15 residues. V was shortened by 6 bases and J by 0 bases, with 12 bases between the two germline ends. Germline lookup yields CDR1 SGHTA and CDR2 FQGNSA.

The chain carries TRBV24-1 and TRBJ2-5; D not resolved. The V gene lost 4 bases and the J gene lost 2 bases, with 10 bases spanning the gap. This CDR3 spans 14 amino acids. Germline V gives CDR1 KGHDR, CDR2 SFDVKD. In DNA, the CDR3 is TGTGCCACCAGTGACCCGAGGTGGCAAGAGACCCAGTACTTC. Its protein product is CATSDPRWQETQYF.

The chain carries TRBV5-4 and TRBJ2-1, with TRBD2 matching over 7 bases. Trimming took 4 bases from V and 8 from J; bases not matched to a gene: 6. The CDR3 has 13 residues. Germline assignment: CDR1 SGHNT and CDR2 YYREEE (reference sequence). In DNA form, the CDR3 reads TGTGCCAGCAGCGTGGGAGGGGAGGATGAGCAGTTCTTC. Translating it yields CASSVGGEDEQFF. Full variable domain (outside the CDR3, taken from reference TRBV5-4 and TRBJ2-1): ETGVTQSPTHLIKTRGQQVTLRCSSQSGHNTVSWYQQALGQGPQFIFQYYREEENGRGNFPPRFSGLQFPNYSSELNVNALELDDSALYLCASSVGGEDEQFFGPGTRLTVL.

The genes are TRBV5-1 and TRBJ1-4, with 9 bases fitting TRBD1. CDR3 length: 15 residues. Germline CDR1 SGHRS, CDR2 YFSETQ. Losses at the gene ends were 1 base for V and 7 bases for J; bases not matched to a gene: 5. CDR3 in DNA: TGCGCCAGCAGCTTGTCATGGGACAGGGTTGAAAAACTGTTTTTT. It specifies CASSLSWDRVEKLFF.

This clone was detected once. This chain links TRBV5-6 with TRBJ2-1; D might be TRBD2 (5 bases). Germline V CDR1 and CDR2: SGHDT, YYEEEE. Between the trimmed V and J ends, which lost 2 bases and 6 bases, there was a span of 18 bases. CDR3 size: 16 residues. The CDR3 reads CASSLRRYGGGNEQFF. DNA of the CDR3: TGTGCCAGCAGCTTACGGCGATACGGCGGAGGCAATGAGCAGTTCTTC.

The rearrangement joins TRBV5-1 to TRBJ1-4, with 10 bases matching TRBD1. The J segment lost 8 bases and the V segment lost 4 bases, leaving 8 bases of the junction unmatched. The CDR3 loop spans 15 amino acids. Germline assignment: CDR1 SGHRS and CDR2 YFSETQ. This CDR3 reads CASSIPTGGDEKLFF. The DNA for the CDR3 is TGCGCCAGCAGCATCCCGACAGGGGGCGACGAAAAACTGTTTTTT.

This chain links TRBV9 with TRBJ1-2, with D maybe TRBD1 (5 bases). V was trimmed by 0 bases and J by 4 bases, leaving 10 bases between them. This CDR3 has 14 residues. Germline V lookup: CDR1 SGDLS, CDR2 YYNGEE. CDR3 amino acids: CASSVAGGSYGYTF. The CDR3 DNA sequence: TGTGCCAGCAGCGTAGCCGGGGGAAGCTATGGCTACACCTTC.

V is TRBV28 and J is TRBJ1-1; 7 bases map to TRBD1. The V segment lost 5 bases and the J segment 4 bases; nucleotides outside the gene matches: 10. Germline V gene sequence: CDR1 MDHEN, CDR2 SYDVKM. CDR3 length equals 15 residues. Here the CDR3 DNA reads TGTGCCAGCAGTAGCTTGCACCAGGGGGGCACTGAAGCTTTCTTT. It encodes CASSSLHQGGTEAFF.

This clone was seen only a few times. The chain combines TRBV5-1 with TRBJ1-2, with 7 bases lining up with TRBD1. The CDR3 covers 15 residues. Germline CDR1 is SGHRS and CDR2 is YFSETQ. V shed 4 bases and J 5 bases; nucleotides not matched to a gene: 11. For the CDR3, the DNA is TGCGCCAGCAGCCTCGGGACAGCGTCCCTTTATGGCTACACCTTC. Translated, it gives CASSLGTASLYGYTF.

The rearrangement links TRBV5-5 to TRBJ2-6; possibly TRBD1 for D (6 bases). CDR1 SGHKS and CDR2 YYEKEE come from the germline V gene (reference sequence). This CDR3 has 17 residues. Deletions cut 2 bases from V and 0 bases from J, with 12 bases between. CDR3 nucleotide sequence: TGTGCCAGCAGCTTCTTGACAGGAAACTCTGGGGCCAACGTCCTGACTTTC. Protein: CASSFLTGNSGANVLTF.

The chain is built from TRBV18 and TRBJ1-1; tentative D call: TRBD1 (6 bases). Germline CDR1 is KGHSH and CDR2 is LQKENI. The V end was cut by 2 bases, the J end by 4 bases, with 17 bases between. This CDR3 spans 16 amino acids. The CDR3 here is CASSPNHQGSGTEAFF. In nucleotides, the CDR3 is TGTGCCAGCTCACCAAATCATCAGGGGTCGGGCACTGAAGCTTTCTTT.

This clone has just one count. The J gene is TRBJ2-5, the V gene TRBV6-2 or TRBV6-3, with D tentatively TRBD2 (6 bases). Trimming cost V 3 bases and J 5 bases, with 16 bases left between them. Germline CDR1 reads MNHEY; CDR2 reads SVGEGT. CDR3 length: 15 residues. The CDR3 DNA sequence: TGTGCCAGCAGTTATTCTAGCGAGAGATGGGAGACCCAGTACTTC. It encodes CASSYSSERWETQYF.

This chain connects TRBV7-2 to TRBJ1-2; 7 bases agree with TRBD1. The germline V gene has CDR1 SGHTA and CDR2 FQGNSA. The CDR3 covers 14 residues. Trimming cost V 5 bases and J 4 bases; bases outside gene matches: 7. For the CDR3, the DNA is TGTGCCAGCAGCCCAATGGGACAGTCCTATGGCTACACCTTC. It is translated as CASSPMGQSYGYTF.

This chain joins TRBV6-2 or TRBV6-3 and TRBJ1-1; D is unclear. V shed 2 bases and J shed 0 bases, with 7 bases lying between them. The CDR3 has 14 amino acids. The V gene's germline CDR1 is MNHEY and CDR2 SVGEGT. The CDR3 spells CASSYGQLNTEAFF. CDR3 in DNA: TGTGCCAGCAGTTACGGGCAGCTGAACACTGAAGCTTTCTTT.

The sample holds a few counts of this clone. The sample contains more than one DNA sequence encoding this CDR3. DNA for the CDR3: TGTGCCAGCAGCTTGGGGCAGAACACTGAAGCTTTCTTT. As protein: CASSLGQNTEAFF. V is TRBV7-3 and J is TRBJ1-1; weak D call: TRBD1 (5 bases). CDR1 SGHTA and CDR2 FQGTGA come from the germline V gene. This CDR3 comprises 13 residues. V shed 3 bases and J shed 1 base, with 6 bases lying between them. The whole variable domain, remainder taken from reference TRBV7-3 and TRBJ1-1, is GAGVSQTPSNKVTEKGKYVELRCDPISGHTALYWYRQSLGQGPEFLIYFQGTGAADDSGLPNDRFFAVRPEGSVSTLKIQRTERGDSAVYLCASSLGQNTEAFFGQGTRLTVV.

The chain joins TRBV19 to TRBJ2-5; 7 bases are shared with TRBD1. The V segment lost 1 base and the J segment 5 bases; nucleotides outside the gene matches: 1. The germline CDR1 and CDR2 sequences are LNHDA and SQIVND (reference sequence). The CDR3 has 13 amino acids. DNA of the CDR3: TGTGCCAGTAGTATAGCCAGGGGGGAGACCCAGTACTTC. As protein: CASSIARGETQYF.

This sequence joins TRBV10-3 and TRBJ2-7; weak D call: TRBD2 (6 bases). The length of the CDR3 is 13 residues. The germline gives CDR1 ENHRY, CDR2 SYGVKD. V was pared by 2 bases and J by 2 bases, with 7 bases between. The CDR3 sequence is CAISEGGTYEQYF. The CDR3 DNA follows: TGTGCCATCAGTGAGGGGGGGACCTACGAGCAGTACTTC.